This TCR beta chain was retrieved from a study of shared clonotypes between healthy human individuals. Whole-study context: Used for every donor were three CD4 naive, three CD4 memory, two CD8 naive and one CD8 memory plate.

The assay was run at deep level. Sequenced by immunoSEQ multiplex PCR; TCRdb stores in-frame clones only, minus some. The data contain 950,000 to 1,100,000 clones, about 74% of them singletons. Germline V gives CDR1 SEHNR, CDR2 FQNEAQ (reference sequence). CDR3 length: 12 amino acids. The V and J ends lost 7 bases and 5 bases respectively, with 11 bases between them. The TCR comes from a man aged 18 to 35 in good health. Material for sequencing was memory CD4+ T cells sorted from blood. Stated subset: CD45RA-negative fraction. The chain links TRBV7-9 to TRBJ2-5; D possibly matches TRBD1 or TRBD2 (6 bases each). The CDR3 DNA is TGTGCCAGCAAGGGGGGTTCCGAGACCCAGTACTTC. Translation gives CASKGGSETQYF.